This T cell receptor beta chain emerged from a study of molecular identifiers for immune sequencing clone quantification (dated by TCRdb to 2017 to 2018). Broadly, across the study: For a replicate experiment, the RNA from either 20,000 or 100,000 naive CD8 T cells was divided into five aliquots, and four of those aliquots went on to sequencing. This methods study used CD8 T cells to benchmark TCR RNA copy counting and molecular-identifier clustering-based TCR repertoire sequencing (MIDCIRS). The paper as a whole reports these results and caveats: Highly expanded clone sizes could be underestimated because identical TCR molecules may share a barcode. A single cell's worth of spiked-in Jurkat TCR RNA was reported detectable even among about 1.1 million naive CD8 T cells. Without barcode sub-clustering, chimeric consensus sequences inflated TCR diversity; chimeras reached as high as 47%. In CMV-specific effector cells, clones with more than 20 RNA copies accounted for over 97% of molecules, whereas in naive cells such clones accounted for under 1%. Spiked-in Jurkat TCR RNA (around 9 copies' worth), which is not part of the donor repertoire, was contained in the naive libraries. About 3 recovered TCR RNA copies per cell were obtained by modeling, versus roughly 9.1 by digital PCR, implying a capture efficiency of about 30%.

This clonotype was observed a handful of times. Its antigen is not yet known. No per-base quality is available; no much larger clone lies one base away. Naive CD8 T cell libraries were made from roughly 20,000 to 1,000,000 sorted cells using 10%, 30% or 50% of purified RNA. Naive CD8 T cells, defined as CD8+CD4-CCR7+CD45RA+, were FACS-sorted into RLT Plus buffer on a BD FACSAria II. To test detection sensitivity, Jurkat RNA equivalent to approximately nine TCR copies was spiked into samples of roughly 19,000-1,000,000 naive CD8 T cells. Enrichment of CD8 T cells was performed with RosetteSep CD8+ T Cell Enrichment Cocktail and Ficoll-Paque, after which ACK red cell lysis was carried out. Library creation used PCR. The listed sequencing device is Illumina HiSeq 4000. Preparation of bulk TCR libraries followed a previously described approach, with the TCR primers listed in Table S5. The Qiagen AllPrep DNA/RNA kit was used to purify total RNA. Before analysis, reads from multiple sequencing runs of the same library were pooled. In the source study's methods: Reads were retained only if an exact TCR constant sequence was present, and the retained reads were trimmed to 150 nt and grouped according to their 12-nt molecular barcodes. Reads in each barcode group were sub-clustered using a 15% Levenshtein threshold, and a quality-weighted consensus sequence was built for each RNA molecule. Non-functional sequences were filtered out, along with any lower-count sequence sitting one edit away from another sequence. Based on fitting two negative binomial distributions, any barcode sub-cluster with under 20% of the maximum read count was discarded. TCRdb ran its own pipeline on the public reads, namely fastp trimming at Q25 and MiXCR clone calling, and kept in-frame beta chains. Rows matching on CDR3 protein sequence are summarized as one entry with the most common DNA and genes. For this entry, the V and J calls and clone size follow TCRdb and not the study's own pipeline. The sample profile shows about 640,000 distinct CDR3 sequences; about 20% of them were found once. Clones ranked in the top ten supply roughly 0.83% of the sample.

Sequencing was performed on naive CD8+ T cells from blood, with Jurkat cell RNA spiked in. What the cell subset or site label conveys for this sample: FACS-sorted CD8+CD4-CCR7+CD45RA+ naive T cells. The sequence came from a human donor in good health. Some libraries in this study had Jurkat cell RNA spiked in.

The CDR3 loop reads CASSEWGTGGEKLFF. The base sequence is TGTGCCAGCAGTGAATGGGGGACAGGGGGTGAAAAACTGTTTTTT. The sequence links TRBV6-1 to TRBJ1-4, with 11 central nucleotides matching TRBD1. Spanning cysteine to phenylalanine, the CDR3 consists of 15 amino acids. CDR3 DNA is the only sequence kept; it has 45 bases, read in frame from the first base. Relative to germline, V is missing 2 bases and J is missing 7 bases, with 3 bases of the junction outside any gene match. As encoded in the germline V gene, CDR1 is MNHNS while CDR2 is SASEGT.